A single T cell receptor (beta chain) is shown here with its context. Other DNA sequences within the sample encode an identical CDR3. The data derive from a study of shared clonotypes between healthy human individuals. Study in general: Three CD4 naive, three CD4 memory, two CD8 naive and one CD8 memory plate were used per donor.

Sequencing used immunoSEQ multiplex PCR; TCRdb keeps in-frame clones, though not all of them. The table lists about 2 million clones, approximately 94% of them singletons, with 1% to 1.5% in the top ten. It was CD45RO-negative cells, positively selected for CCR7, that made up naive CD8 cells, with terminally differentiated effector memory CD45RA+ cells excluded. Donors, healthy HIV-negative adults, lacked recent acute infections or vaccinations. The receptor was derived from a man aged 18 to 30 in good health. Sequencing used naive CD8+ T cells sorted from blood.

In DNA form, the CDR3 reads TGTGCCAGCAGCCCGGAGGGGACCTACGAGCAGTACTTC. Amino acid sequence: CASSPEGTYEQYF. The chain carries TRBV13 and TRBJ2-7; TRBD2 is a possible D gene (6 bases). The CDR3 sequence is 13 residues long. The germline V and J ends were trimmed by 5 bases and 2 bases, with 10 bases remaining between them. Germline values: CDR1 PRHDT, CDR2 FYEKMQ (reference sequence).